This T cell receptor beta chain was found in a study of T cell repertoires in cytomegalovirus infection. Study-level background: From public TCR beta signatures came an indication of both CMV infection and matching HLA type. The study, taken as a whole, reports: HLA-C-restricted CMV clonotypes gave the most frequent clonotype in two of eight donors. Using cumulative public TCR beta family frequency, the authors identified those who carried CMV together with the relevant HLA.

The CDR3 runs to 14 residues. CDR1 SGHDN and CDR2 FVKESK come from the germline V gene. After removal of 1 base from V and 5 bases from J, the junction contained 5 bases not matched to a gene. TCRdb reprocessed the reads via MiXCR and lists one record per CDR3 protein. The table includes 200,000 to 250,000 distinct CDR3 sequences, roughly 23% detected once. There are a few counts of this clonotype. Its antigen is currently unknown. V and J are TRBV14 and TRBJ2-7; 7 nucleotides align to TRBD2. The clonotype was recovered from a human donor in good health (CMV status not recorded). Some clones in this sample may be carry-over from other donors' samples. The sequenced sample consisted of CD8+ T cells from PBMCs. In nucleotides, the CDR3 is TGTGCCAGCAGCCAAGCGGGGGGTATCAACGAGCAGTACTTC. Amino acids: CASSQAGGINEQYF.